The present entry profiles one TCR beta chain with its context. This specimen belongs to a study of Ad26.COV2.S vaccination and SARS-CoV-2 variants. As to treatment: approximately 18 received Ad26.COV2.S at low or high dose, single or two shots; several received placebo; per-sample allocation not given. Sampling was performed 63 days after the first vaccine or placebo injection. Only in-frame clones appear in the TCRdb table, and some are missing; sequencing was by immunoSEQ multiplex PCR. The table includes about 680,000 clones, around 90% detected once. The CDR3 extends over 11 amino acids. CDR1 and CDR2 from the germline V gene are SGHTA and FQGNSA. Trimming shortened V by 2 bases and J by 8 bases, and 6 bases separated the two germline ends.

This sample comprised peripheral blood, obtained in a trial of Ad26.COV2.S vaccine versus placebo. The chain has TRBV7-2 and TRBJ1-2; D is unresolved. This clonotype was sampled from a person aged 18-65 years who received the Ad26.COV2.S COVID-19 vaccine or a placebo. The CDR3 nucleotides read TGTGCCAGCAGCTTATCCGGCGGCTACACCTTC. It translates to CASSLSGGYTF. The full variable domain, with the rest looked up from reference TRBV7-2 and TRBJ1-2, is GAGVSQSPSNKVTEKGKDVELRCDPISGHTALYWYRQSLGQGLEFLIYFQGNSAPDKSGLPSDRFSAERTGGSVSTLTIQRTQQEDSAVYLCASSLSGGYTFGSGTRLTVV.